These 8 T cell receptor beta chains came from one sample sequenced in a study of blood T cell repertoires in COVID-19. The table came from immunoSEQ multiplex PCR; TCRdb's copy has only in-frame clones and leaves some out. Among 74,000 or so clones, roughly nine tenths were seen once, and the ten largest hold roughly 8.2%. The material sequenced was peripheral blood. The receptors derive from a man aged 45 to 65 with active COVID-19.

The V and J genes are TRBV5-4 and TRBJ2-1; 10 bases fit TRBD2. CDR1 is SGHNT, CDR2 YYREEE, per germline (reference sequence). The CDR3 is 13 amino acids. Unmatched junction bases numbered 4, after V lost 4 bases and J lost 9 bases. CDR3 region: CASSGTSASEQFF. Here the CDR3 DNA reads TGTGCCAGCAGCGGGACTAGCGCGAGTGAGCAGTTCTTC.

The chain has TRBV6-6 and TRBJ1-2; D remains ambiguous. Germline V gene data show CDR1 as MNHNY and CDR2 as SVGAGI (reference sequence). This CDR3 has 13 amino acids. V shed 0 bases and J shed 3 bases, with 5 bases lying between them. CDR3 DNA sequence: TGTGCCAGCAGTTACTCCGTGTACTATGGCTACACCTTC. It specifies CASSYSVYYGYTF.

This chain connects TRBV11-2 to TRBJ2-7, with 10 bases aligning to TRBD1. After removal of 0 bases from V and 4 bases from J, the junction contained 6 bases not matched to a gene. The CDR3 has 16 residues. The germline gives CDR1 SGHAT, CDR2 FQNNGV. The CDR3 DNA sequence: TGTGCCAGCAGCTTAGATTTGGGGACAGGGGTGTACGAGCAGTACTTC. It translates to CASSLDLGTGVYEQYF.

This chain's CDR3 is CASSVETGRTYEQYF. CDR3 in DNA: TGTGCCAGCAGCGTAGAGACAGGGAGGACCTACGAGCAGTACTTC. The chain couples TRBV9 to TRBJ2-7; D may be TRBD1 (7 bases). CDR3 length: 15 residues. Germline-derived CDR1 and CDR2 are SGDLS and YYNGEE. The V gene lost 0 bases and the J gene lost 2 bases, with 12 bases spanning the gap. Filled out from reference TRBV9 and TRBJ2-7, the complete variable domain reads DSGVTQTPKHLITATGQRVTLRCSPRSGDLSVYWYQQSLDQGLQFLIQYYNGEERAKGNILERFSAQQFPDLHSELNLSSLELGDSALYFCASSVETGRTYEQYFGPGTRLTVT.

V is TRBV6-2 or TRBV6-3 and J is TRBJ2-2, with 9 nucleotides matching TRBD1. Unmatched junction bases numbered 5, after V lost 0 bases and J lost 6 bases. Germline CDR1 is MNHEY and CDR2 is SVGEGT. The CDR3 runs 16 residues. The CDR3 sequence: CASSYSPGQGAGELFF. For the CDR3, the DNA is TGTGCCAGCAGTTACTCACCGGGACAGGGTGCCGGGGAGCTGTTTTTT.

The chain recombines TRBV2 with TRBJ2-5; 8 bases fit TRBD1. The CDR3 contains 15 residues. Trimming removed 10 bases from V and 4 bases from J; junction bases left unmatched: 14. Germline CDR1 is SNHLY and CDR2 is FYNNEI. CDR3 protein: CANSRDRMDGETQYF. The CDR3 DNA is TGTGCCAACTCCCGGGACAGGATGGATGGAGAGACCCAGTACTTC.

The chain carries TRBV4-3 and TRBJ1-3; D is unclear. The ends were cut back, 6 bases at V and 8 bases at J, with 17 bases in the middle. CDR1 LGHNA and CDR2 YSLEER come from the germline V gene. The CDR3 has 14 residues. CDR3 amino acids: CASSQRGLEDTIYF. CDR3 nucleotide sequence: TGCGCCAGCAGTCAACGAGGGTTGGAGGACACCATATATTTT.

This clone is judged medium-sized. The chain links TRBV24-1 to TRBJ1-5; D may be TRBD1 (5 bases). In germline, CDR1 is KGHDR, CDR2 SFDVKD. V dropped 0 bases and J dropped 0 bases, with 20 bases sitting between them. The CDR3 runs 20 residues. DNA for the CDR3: TGTGCCACCAGTGATTTGCGGGACTCGCTCACATTCTATAGCAATCAGCCCCAGCATTTT. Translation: CATSDLRDSLTFYSNQPQHF.